These 21 T cell receptor beta chains share one sample of origin, sequenced in a study of T cell changes during pregnancy in multiple sclerosis. Measured with immunoSEQ multiplex PCR; TCRdb has only the in-frame clones, and not every one. The sample includes tens of thousands of clones, about 88% of them seen just once. This material consisted of peripheral blood, taken after pregnancy. Receptor source: a female donor with multiple sclerosis, enrolled in a pregnancy study.

This sequence joins TRBV18 and TRBJ2-7; the match to TRBD1 covers 9 bases. J lost 4 bases, V lost 1 base, and 5 bases had no gene match. This CDR3 comprises 15 residues. CDR1 and CDR2 from the germline V gene are KGHSH and LQKENI. CDR3 coding DNA: TGTGCCAGCTCACCACTACAGGGGGCGAGATACGAGCAGTACTTC. Translation gives CASSPLQGARYEQYF.

The chain is built from TRBV19 and TRBJ2-3; 11 nucleotides align to TRBD2. Germline CDR1 reads LNHDA; CDR2 reads SQIVND (reference sequence). This CDR3 region has 15 residues. Trimming removed 7 bases from V and 4 bases from J; junction bases left unmatched: 7. Here the CDR3 DNA reads TGTGCCAGTACCCTCGGGACTAGCGGCGCAGATACGCAGTATTTT. Its protein product is CASTLGTSGADTQYF. The full variable domain, its missing parts supplied by reference TRBV19 and TRBJ2-3, is DGGITQSPKYLFRKEGQNVTLSCEQNLNHDAMYWYRQDPGQGLRLIYYSQIVNDFQKGDIAEGYSVSREKKESFPLTVTSAQKNPTAFYLCASTLGTSGADTQYFGPGTRLTVL.

The chain couples TRBV7-8 to TRBJ1-6; D not resolved. The CDR3 length is 14 residues. The germline CDR1 and CDR2 sequences are SGHVS and FQNEAQ. V was pared by 5 bases and J by 8 bases, with 13 bases between. CDR3 sequence reads: CASSAIREDSPLHF. CDR3 sequence (DNA): TGTGCCAGCAGCGCAATTCGAGAGGATTCACCCCTCCACTTT.

In regard to this clone: Other DNA sequences of this sample code for an identical CDR3. The V gene is TRBV6-4, the J gene TRBJ2-3, with 10 bases lining up with TRBD2. V was pared by 0 bases and J by 4 bases, with 1 base of the junction left unmatched. The CDR3 contains 15 residues. The germline CDR1 and CDR2 sequences are MRHNA and SNTAGT. CDR3 protein: CASSDSSGGADTQYF. CDR3 bases: TGTGCCAGCAGTGACTCGAGCGGGGGGGCAGATACGCAGTATTTT.

The genes are TRBV5-1 and TRBJ2-3, with 9 positions matching TRBD1. Trimming cost V 4 bases and J 2 bases; bases outside gene matches: 5. Germline CDR1 is SGHRS and CDR2 is YFSETQ. This CDR3 comprises 15 residues. Here the CDR3 reads CASSSGTGPTDTQYF. CDR3 in DNA: TGCGCCAGCAGCAGCGGGACAGGGCCCACAGATACGCAGTATTTT.

The chain links TRBV28 to TRBJ1-2, with no clear D. The CDR3 contains 16 residues. V was pared by 2 bases and J by 0 bases, with 13 bases between. The germline gives CDR1 MDHEN, CDR2 SYDVKM. CDR3 amino acids: CASSLGVGTANYGYTF. The DNA for the CDR3 is TGTGCCAGCAGTTTAGGAGTTGGTACGGCTAACTATGGCTACACCTTC.

The V gene is TRBV5-5, the J gene TRBJ1-1, with D perhaps TRBD1 (5 bases). This CDR3 has 15 amino acids. Germline CDR1 SGHKS, CDR2 YYEKEE (reference sequence). Trimming pared 0 bases from V and 0 bases from J, leaving 9 bases between. CDR3: CASSLVGRVNTEAFF. CDR3 nucleotides: TGTGCCAGCAGCTTGGTGGGCAGGGTGAACACTGAAGCTTTCTTT.

The rearrangement links TRBV7-2 to TRBJ2-7; a weak D match, TRBD2 (5 bases). The length of the CDR3 is 17 residues. CDR1 SGHTA and CDR2 FQGNSA come from the germline V gene. The V gene lost 2 bases and the J gene lost 0 bases, with 17 bases spanning the gap. The CDR3 spells CASSLYGGRRSSYEQYF. Here the CDR3 DNA reads TGTGCCAGCAGCTTATATGGTGGGAGAAGGAGCTCCTACGAGCAGTACTTC.

The chain is built from TRBV7-3 and TRBJ2-2; 9 bases agree with TRBD1. J lost 1 base, V lost 8 bases, and 11 bases had no gene match. The CDR3 is 17 residues long. The V gene's germline CDR1 is SGHTA and CDR2 FQGTGA. The CDR3 bases are TGTGCCAGCGCTCCACACCCGGGACAGGGGAACACCGGGGAGCTGTTTTTT. Its translation: CASAPHPGQGNTGELFF. Full variable domain (remainder filled in from reference TRBV7-3 and TRBJ2-2): GAGVSQTPSNKVTEKGKYVELRCDPISGHTALYWYRQSLGQGPEFLIYFQGTGAADDSGLPNDRFFAVRPEGSVSTLKIQRTERGDSAVYLCASAPHPGQGNTGELFFGEGSRLTVL.

The V and J genes are TRBV6-5 and TRBJ1-2; 7 nucleotides align to TRBD1. The CDR3 extends over 13 amino acids. V shed 6 bases, J shed 5 bases, and the junction held 6 bases outside the gene matches. Germline assignment: CDR1 MNHEY and CDR2 SVGAGI. CDR3: CASRETGFYGYTF. The CDR3, as DNA: TGTGCCAGCAGGGAGACAGGGTTTTATGGCTACACCTTC.

J is TRBJ2-3 and V is TRBV10-1; 9 positions agree with TRBD1. CDR1 WNHNN and CDR2 SYGVQD come from the germline V gene (reference sequence). The junction had 7 bases not matched to a gene; V was cut back by 2 bases and J by 4 bases. The CDR3 totals 16 residues. This CDR3 reads CASSEMGTGLADTQYF. In DNA form, the CDR3 reads TGCGCCAGCAGTGAGATGGGGACAGGGCTCGCAGATACGCAGTATTTT.

The chain combines TRBV30 with TRBJ2-5, with D possibly TRBD2 on 5 matching bases. The CDR3 loop spans 15 amino acids. V lost 3 bases to trimming and J lost 0 bases, with 14 bases between them. Germline V gene sequence: CDR1 GTSNPN, CDR2 SVGIG (reference sequence). As DNA, the CDR3 is TGTGCCTGGAGCGAGGGCGGTCTGTACCAAGAGACCCAGTACTTC. Its translation: CAWSEGGLYQETQYF.

This rearrangement joins TRBV27 to TRBJ2-1; 8 nucleotides align to TRBD2. Losses at the gene ends were 6 bases for V and 6 bases for J; bases not matched to a gene: 13. Germline V gene data show CDR1 as MNHEY and CDR2 as SMNVEV (reference sequence). The CDR3 is 16 amino acids. CDR3 protein: CASSQERGLSINEQFF. In DNA form, the CDR3 reads TGTGCCAGCAGCCAAGAGCGGGGGTTAAGTATCAATGAGCAGTTCTTC.

The CDR3 sequence: CASSPDSTYEQYF. The DNA for the CDR3 is TGTGCCAGCAGCCCCGACAGCACCTACGAGCAGTACTTC. The chain carries TRBV7-2 and TRBJ2-7; tentatively, D is TRBD1 (5 bases). Germline lookup yields CDR1 SGHTA and CDR2 FQGNSA. V shed 5 bases and J shed 2 bases, with 10 bases lying between them. The CDR3 length is 13 residues.

Notes on this clone: A junction end diverges from the germline sequence, so it may reflect a read error. The chain uses TRBV2 and TRBJ1-3; D remains unclear. In germline, CDR1 is SNHLY, CDR2 FYNNEI. CDR3 length: 15 amino acids. The CDR3 is CASTEAVFSGNTIYF. CDR3 in DNA: TGTGCCAGCACTGAAGCAGTATTCAGTGGAAACACCATATATTTT.

V is TRBV11-2 and J is TRBJ1-6, with a weak D call TRBD1 (6 bases). The CDR3 sequence is 14 residues long. The germline V gene has CDR1 SGHAT and CDR2 FQNNGV. Trimming left V 2 bases short and J 11 bases short, with 13 bases between. For the CDR3, the DNA is TGTGCCAGCAGCTTAAGGCGCGGACAGACACCCCTCCACTTT. Protein: CASSLRRGQTPLHF.

The chain uses TRBV21-1 and TRBJ1-6; the table's D call of TRBD1 was not tested on the DNA. TRBV21-1 is termed a pseudogene. This CDR3 region has 18 residues. The CDR3 coding sequence is TGTGCCAGCAGCAAGGTGGCTGGGACAGCCGTTTATAATTCACCCCTCCACTTT. Translating gives CASSKVAGTAVYNSPLHF.

This clone was recorded a few times. This chain connects TRBV4-1 to TRBJ1-1, with D possibly matching TRBD1 (6 bases). Germline CDR1 MGHRA, CDR2 YSYEKL. This CDR3 contains 16 residues. V was cut by 7 bases and J by 1 base, with 19 bases left in between. The CDR3 DNA follows: TGCGCCAGCAATGGGGGCAAGGGGCCGTCGAACACTGAAGCTTTCTTT. Protein sequence: CASNGGKGPSNTEAFF.

The chain uses TRBV4-1 and TRBJ1-4, with TRBD1 as a possible D gene (5 bases). This CDR3 spans 17 amino acids. Per the germline V gene, CDR1 is MGHRA and CDR2 is YSYEKL. V lost 0 bases, J lost 11 bases, and 22 bases lay in between. CDR3 protein: CASSQDSPGGGMGKLFF. CDR3 sequence (DNA): TGCGCCAGCAGCCAAGATTCGCCTGGGGGGGGAATGGGGAAACTGTTTTTT.

CDR3 loop: CASSPTRDRESGEQYF. In DNA, the CDR3 is TGTGCCAGCTCACCTACCCGGGACAGGGAAAGTGGTGAGCAGTACTTC. This sequence joins TRBV18 and TRBJ2-7; 9 nucleotides align to TRBD1. CDR1 KGHSH and CDR2 LQKENI come from the germline V gene. Trimming cost V 3 bases and J 7 bases; bases outside gene matches: 13. The CDR3 spans 16 residues.

This chain joins TRBV27 and TRBJ1-5; D possibly corresponds to TRBD1 (6 bases). Germline CDR1 MNHEY, CDR2 SMNVEV (reference sequence). Trimming took 5 bases from V and 5 from J, leaving 16 bases between them. The CDR3 consists of 15 residues. In DNA form, the CDR3 reads TGTGCCAGCAGTCTACCGGGCAGGGGCTATCAGCCCCAGCATTTT. It yields the protein CASSLPGRGYQPQHF.